Reported below is one T cell receptor (beta chain). Its target is not known. Clones were sequenced by immunoSEQ multiplex PCR, and TCRdb holds only the in-frame ones, with some missing. The sample lists 550,000 to 700,000 clones; roughly 73% were seen once. This sample stems from a study of shared clonotypes between healthy human individuals. For the study at large: Per donor, CD8 memory used one plate, CD8 naive used two, CD4 memory used three and CD4 naive used three. Study-level findings and limits: In general, naive subsets displayed greater estimated richness than memory subsets did. Among four donors, roughly 5% of naive CD4 clonotypes were found in common.

Splitting the CD4+ cells yielded a CD45RA+ naive subset and a CD45RA-negative memory subset. This CDR3 contains 13 residues. The germline gives CDR1 MRHNA, CDR2 SNTAGT. V was cut by 4 bases and J by 1 base, with 7 bases left in between. The sample comprised memory CD4+ T cells sorted from blood. Indicated subset: CD45RA-negative fraction. The receptor was derived from a woman aged 25 to 39 in good health. The rearrangement links TRBV6-4 to TRBJ1-1; D ambiguous. The CDR3 reads CASSVEGNTEAFF. The CDR3 DNA is TGTGCCAGCAGTGTTGAAGGGAACACTGAAGCTTTCTTT.